Listed below are T cell receptor beta chains from one sample, sequenced in a study of T-cell reconstitution after alpha-beta-depleted transplantation in children. From the PCR reads, TCRdb called clonotypes with MiXCR, one entry per CDR3 protein. The sample yields about 610,000 distinct CDR3 sequences, over 9.5% seen once. The input for sequencing was PBMCs from the stem cell graft donor, taken from the stem cell graft. These receptor sequences come from a human donor who donated a stem cell graft to a child with acute myeloid leukemia. Each CDR3 is given with its conserved first and last residue. Fields, in order: V gene, CDR3 length, clone size, CDR3 protein. Expanded clones get a size class; other rows say once, few or many, or leave the size out.

V: TRBV29-1
length: 13
size: many
CDR3: CSVEWQQYNEQFF

V: TRBV7-2
length: 17
size: -
CDR3: CASSLGGGGTLFYEQYF

V: TRBV24-1
length: 15
size: -
CDR3: CATSAGGLGNSPLHF

V: TRBV6-2/TRBV6-3
length: 16
size: -
CDR3: CASNPPQGSGSYEQYF

V: TRBV7-3
length: 14
size: few
CDR3: CASSLTRVVDEQFF

V: TRBV9
length: 15
size: -
CDR3: CASSPPDRGPSVLTF

V: TRBV6-5
length: 16
size: many
CDR3: CASSYIVFGNTGELFF

V: TRBV11-2
length: 13
size: -
CDR3: CASSFDRQYGYTF

V: TRBV24-1
length: 17
size: -
CDR3: CATSGLTSGGSNNEQFF

V: TRBV29-1
length: 14
size: few
CDR3: CSVAGQPSSYEQYF

V: TRBV20-1
length: 13
size: -
CDR3: CSARGDRAVEQYF

V: TRBV27
length: 15
size: many
CDR3: CASYRDRGRRTEAFF

V: TRBV20-1
length: 15
size: few
CDR3: CSALGISGSSYEQYF

V: TRBV30
length: 13
size: many
CDR3: CAWTMVVTEEQYF

V: TRBV6-1
length: 14
size: many
CDR3: CASPSSGNTGELFF

V: TRBV7-9
length: 19
size: medium-sized
CDR3: CASSLVPGIGGRVEETQYF

V: TRBV11-2
length: 15
size: -
CDR3: CASSISQGAGQPQHF

V: TRBV5-1
length: 14
size: few
CDR3: CASSLDLGGGEAFF

V: TRBV7-9
length: 12
size: -
CDR3: CASTLVADTQYF

V: TRBV4-3
length: 15
size: -
CDR3: CASSQATGGWYEQYF

V: TRBV28
length: 14
size: -
CDR3: CATNPGLAGGFQYF

V: TRBV7-7
length: 15
size: many
CDR3: CASSPPGLLTDTQYF

V: TRBV6-2/TRBV6-3
length: 15
size: few
CDR3: CASRRTSGSFDEQFF

V: TRBV20-1
length: 15
size: large
CDR3: CSARDLGGINYGYTF

V: TRBV2
length: 15
size: -
CDR3: CASSEGGLVGNEQFF

V: TRBV5-1
length: 15
size: few
CDR3: CASSPDGASNQPQHF

V: TRBV29-1
length: 14
size: many
CDR3: CSVPFGQGNQPQHF

V: TRBV29-1
length: 13
size: many
CDR3: CSASGGSADTQYF

V: TRBV29-1
length: 12
size: few
CDR3: CSVAARDEKLFF

V: TRBV7-2
length: 14
size: many
CDR3: CASSLSWSWYEQFF

V: TRBV6-2/TRBV6-3
length: 12
size: few
CDR3: CASTPGNQPQHF

V: TRBV7-8
length: 16
size: -
CDR3: CASSSYGLAGSDTQYF

V: TRBV4-3
length: 16
size: many
CDR3: CASSQGVSGSYNEQFF

V: TRBV9
length: 14
size: -
CDR3: CASSLGTERTEAFF

V: TRBV29-1
length: 13
size: few
CDR3: CSVASSGKETQYF

V: TRBV9
length: 15
size: many
CDR3: CASSVVRGNYNEQFF

V: TRBV13
length: 15
size: few
CDR3: CASSTRDGGSYEQYF

V: TRBV12-3/TRBV12-4
length: 15
size: -
CDR3: CASSQTGGPYNEQFF

V: TRBV18
length: 14
size: few
CDR3: CASSSPGQVFEAFF

V: TRBV5-1
length: 15
size: many
CDR3: CASSTPGGDTGELFF

V: TRBV6-5
length: 19
size: few
CDR3: CASSYSREAGATYQETQYF

V: TRBV28
length: 17
size: once
CDR3: CASSPSGRGLSGNTIYF

V: TRBV20-1
length: 15
size: -
CDR3: CSARNRQGARETQYF

V: TRBV7-2
length: 15
size: few
CDR3: CASSTPGGGGYEQYF

V: TRBV5-1
length: 15
size: few
CDR3: CASSLTRTVSYEQYF

V: TRBV6-2/TRBV6-3
length: 13
size: many
CDR3: CASSPEGYNEQFF